Following are 23 T cell receptor beta chains from one sample sequenced in a study of OX40 agonist ivuxolimab in advanced cancers. The table came from immunoSEQ multiplex PCR; TCRdb's copy has only in-frame clones and leaves some out. The repertoire has roughly 66,000 clones, less than 90% of them found once; the top ten carry roughly 2.3%. The sequenced sample was CD4+ or CD8+ T cells sorted from blood, obtained in a trial of the OX40 agonist ivuxolimab. These receptor sequences come from an adult with an advanced solid tumor such as melanoma, head and neck, liver or kidney cancer.

The genes are TRBV5-4 and TRBJ1-2; TRBD1 aligns across 11 bases. The V gene's germline CDR1 is SGHNT and CDR2 YYREEE (reference sequence). This CDR3 contains 17 residues. V was pared by 0 bases and J by 3 bases, with 7 bases of the junction left unmatched. CDR3 region: CASSLDWTGGLDYGYTF. Here the CDR3 DNA reads TGTGCCAGCAGCTTGGATTGGACAGGGGGCTTGGACTATGGCTACACCTTC.

V is TRBV2 and J is TRBJ2-5; D unclear. Gene TRBJ2-7 matches the end of the DNA better, so the J call may be wrong. Germline V gives CDR1 SNHLY, CDR2 FYNNEI. The CDR3 length is 13 residues. The CDR3 nucleotides read TGTGCCAGCAGTGAAGACAGAAACTACGAGCAGTACTTC. It specifies CASSEDRNYEQYF.

This chain uses TRBV10-2 with TRBJ2-2; 16 nucleotides align to TRBD2. With V trimmed by 7 bases and J by 3 bases, 8 bases remained unmatched. This CDR3 contains 18 residues. Germline V lookup: CDR1 WSHSY, CDR2 SAAADI. CDR3 DNA: TGCGCCAGCACCACGGGACTAGCGGGAGGGCGGGACACCGGGGAGCTGTTTTTT. Translation: CASTTGLAGGRDTGELFF.

The V call is TRBV7-2, the J call TRBJ1-2; D is unresolved. This CDR3 is built from 14 residues. The V and J ends lost 1 base and 8 bases respectively, with 14 bases between them. From germline, CDR1 is SGHTA and CDR2 FQGNSA. The CDR3, as DNA: TGTGCCAGCAGCTTAGAACCTTTAGGGTGGGGCTACACCTTC. This codes for CASSLEPLGWGYTF.

This clone was detected only a few times. V gene TRBV28 combines with J gene TRBJ1-2; D unclear. CDR3 length: 12 amino acids. V was clipped by 3 bases and J by 8 bases, with 10 bases between them. The germline V gene encodes CDR1 MDHEN and CDR2 SYDVKM. The chain's CDR3 is CASSFGVGGYTF. Written as DNA, the CDR3 is TGTGCCAGCAGTTTCGGGGTCGGGGGCTACACCTTC.

The rearrangement uses TRBV19 and TRBJ2-1; unclear D gene. Trimming took off 3 bases at V and 12 bases at J, with 15 bases between the two ends. The germline gives CDR1 LNHDA, CDR2 SQIVND (reference sequence). The CDR3 runs to 13 residues. The CDR3 here is CASSILFWGWQFF. The CDR3 DNA sequence: TGTGCCAGTAGTATTTTGTTCTGGGGATGGCAGTTCTTC.

The chain uses TRBV5-1 and TRBJ2-7; possibly TRBD1 for D (6 bases). Deletions cut 3 bases from V and 2 bases from J, with 12 bases between. This CDR3 spans 14 amino acids. The V gene's germline CDR1 is SGHRS and CDR2 YFSETQ. The CDR3 DNA sequence: TGCGCCAGCAGCTATGGACAGAGCACCTACGAGCAGTACTTC. It is translated as CASSYGQSTYEQYF.

This clone was picked up one time. The chain is built from TRBV19 and TRBJ2-1; 10 positions match TRBD2. Trimming at V came to 5 bases and at J to 6 bases, leaving 10 bases not matched to a gene. This CDR3 is 16 amino acids long. Germline CDR1 reads LNHDA; CDR2 reads SQIVND (reference sequence). Here the CDR3 reads CASSSPASGSGNEQFF. As DNA, the CDR3 is TGTGCCAGTAGTTCTCCGGCTAGCGGGAGTGGCAATGAGCAGTTCTTC.

The chain is built from TRBV7-2 and TRBJ2-3; D is possibly TRBD1 (6 bases). V was trimmed by 2 bases and J by 3 bases, leaving 12 bases between them. Germline assignment: CDR1 SGHTA and CDR2 FQGNSA. CDR3 length: 15 residues. The CDR3 protein is CASSLQGIVTDTQYF. The CDR3 nucleotides read TGTGCCAGCAGCTTACAGGGGATTGTAACAGATACGCAGTATTTT.

CDR3 sequence (DNA): TGTGCCAGCAGTTTGGCTAGGAGCTCCTACAATGAGCAGTTCTTC. Translating gives CASSLARSSYNEQFF. The rearrangement links TRBV27 to TRBJ2-1; D gene uncertain. The CDR3 is 15 amino acids. Trimming took 3 bases from V and 0 from J, leaving 9 bases between them. CDR1 and CDR2 from the germline V gene are MNHEY and SMNVEV (reference sequence).

The count of this clone is one. The V call is TRBV2, the J call TRBJ2-7; D is ambiguous. Germline assignment: CDR1 SNHLY and CDR2 FYNNEI. Trimming shortened V by 7 bases and J by 2 bases, and 6 bases separated the two germline ends. This CDR3 comprises 11 residues. The CDR3 DNA reads as TGTGCCAGCACCCTGACCTACGAGCAGTACTTC. Its protein is CASTLTYEQYF.

This rearrangement joins TRBV28 to TRBJ1-5; the D is unclear. Between the trimmed V and J ends, which lost 2 bases and 0 bases, there was a span of 11 bases. The length of the CDR3 is 16 residues. Germline V gene sequence: CDR1 MDHEN, CDR2 SYDVKM. CDR3 nucleotides: TGTGCCAGCAGTTTAAGGTCGGAAATTAGCAATCAGCCCCAGCATTTT. It codes for CASSLRSEISNQPQHF. Based on the CDR3 plus reference TRBV28 and TRBJ1-5, the full variable domain is DVKVTQSSRYLVKRTGEKVFLECVQDMDHENMFWYRQDPGLGLRLIYFSYDVKMKEKGDIPEGYSVSREKKERFSLILESASTNQTSMYLCASSLRSEISNQPQHFGDGTRLSIL.

V and J are TRBV7-2 and TRBJ1-2; no reliable D call. Per the germline V gene, CDR1 is SGHTA and CDR2 is FQGNSA. V lost 4 bases and J lost 6, with 6 bases in between. The CDR3 runs to 11 residues. In nucleotides, the CDR3 is TGTGCCAGCAGCTCCGGGAATGGCTACACCTTC. Translating gives CASSSGNGYTF.

The chain joins TRBV5-1 to TRBJ2-3, with D hard to call. CDR1 and CDR2 from the germline V gene are SGHRS and YFSETQ. The CDR3 consists of 17 residues. V was clipped by 0 bases and J by 4 bases, with 18 bases between them. The CDR3 coding sequence is TGCGCCAGCAGCTTGGCCGGAGTGGCGCGAGGTCCAGATACGCAGTATTTT. Amino acids: CASSLAGVARGPDTQYF. Supplemented by reference TRBV5-1 and TRBJ2-3, the full variable domain reads KAGVTQTPRYLIKTRGQQVTLSCSPISGHRSVSWYQQTPGQGLQFLFEYFSETQRNKGNFPGRFSGRQFSNSRSEMNVSTLELGDSALYLCASSLAGVARGPDTQYFGPGTRLTVL.

The CDR3 reads CASSPRGGGYTF. The CDR3 DNA reads as TGTGCCAGCAGCCCGCGAGGGGGCGGCTACACCTTC. The chain is built from TRBV21-1 and TRBJ1-2; the table assigns TRBD1, which was not confirmed against the DNA. TRBV21-1 is a pseudogene. The CDR3 has 12 amino acids.

This chain connects TRBV7-9 to TRBJ2-3; a weak D match, TRBD2 (5 bases). Trimming removed 4 bases from V and 0 bases from J, with 20 bases in between. The CDR3 length is 18 residues. The germline CDR1 and CDR2 sequences are SEHNR and FQNEAQ (reference sequence). The CDR3: CASSSDDRGWVSTDTQYF. The CDR3 DNA follows: TGTGCCAGCAGCTCAGACGACCGGGGATGGGTTAGCACAGATACGCAGTATTTT.

The chain combines TRBV2 with TRBJ2-2, with 9 positions matching TRBD1. The J segment lost 3 bases and the V segment lost 4 bases, leaving 6 bases of the junction unmatched. This CDR3 has 16 amino acids. From germline, CDR1 is SNHLY and CDR2 FYNNEI. As DNA, the CDR3 is TGTGCCAGCAGTGGCACAGGGGGCTCGTACACCGGGGAGCTGTTTTTT. It yields the protein CASSGTGGSYTGELFF.

The rearrangement joins TRBV5-4 to TRBJ2-5; D is unresolved. CDR1 and CDR2 (germline): SGHNT, YYREEE (reference sequence). V shed 0 bases and J shed 1 base, with 10 bases lying between them. The CDR3 has 15 residues. The CDR3 DNA reads as TGTGCCAGCAGCTTGGACCAGAGCCGCCAAGAGACCCAGTACTTC. Encoded protein: CASSLDQSRQETQYF.

This clone is a singleton in its sample. The rearrangement links TRBV14 to TRBJ1-1; D is unclear. V was shortened by 1 base and J by 7 bases, with 13 bases between the two germline ends. CDR1 SGHDN and CDR2 FVKESK come from the germline V gene. The CDR3 contains 14 residues. The CDR3 sequence: CASSQGPPLFEAFF. For the CDR3, the DNA is TGTGCCAGCAGCCAAGGACCGCCACTATTTGAAGCTTTCTTT.

The V gene is TRBV13, the J gene TRBJ2-1; 12 bases are shared with TRBD2. CDR3 length equals 15 residues. Per germline, CDR1 PRHDT and CDR2 FYEKMQ (reference sequence). J was trimmed by 10 bases and V by 2 bases; bases with no gene match: 6. CDR3 amino acids: CASSLLAGGLGEQFF. The DNA of the CDR3 is TGTGCCAGCAGCTTACTAGCGGGAGGGCTGGGAGAGCAGTTCTTC.

V and J are TRBV28 and TRBJ2-2; the match to TRBD1 covers 8 bases. This CDR3 has 17 amino acids. The germline CDR1 and CDR2 sequences are MDHEN and SYDVKM. Unmatched junction bases numbered 13, after V lost 6 bases and J lost 4 bases. DNA of the CDR3: TGTGCCAGCAGCCCTGAATCGACAGGGGTCCGCACCGGGGAGCTGTTTTTT. Translating it yields CASSPESTGVRTGELFF.

The V gene is TRBV11-3, the J gene TRBJ2-3, with D tentatively TRBD2 (5 bases). In germline, CDR1 is SGHNT, CDR2 YENEEA. The CDR3 is 13 amino acids. V was shortened by 4 bases and J by 2 bases, with 7 bases between the two germline ends. CDR3 nucleotide sequence: TGTGCCAGCAGCTCGGGGATCACAGATACGCAGTATTTT. Translation gives CASSSGITDTQYF.

Regarding this clone: The identical CDR3 is also encoded by other nucleotide sequences in the sample. The CDR3 protein is CASSRDRGETQYF. Here the CDR3 DNA reads TGTGCCAGCAGCCGGGACAGGGGAGAGACCCAGTACTTC. This sequence joins TRBV7-8 and TRBJ2-5; 10 bases map to TRBD1. CDR3 length equals 13 residues. Germline trimming cut 5 bases from V and 4 bases from J; bases unmatched to any gene: 1. Germline V gives CDR1 SGHVS, CDR2 FQNEAQ.